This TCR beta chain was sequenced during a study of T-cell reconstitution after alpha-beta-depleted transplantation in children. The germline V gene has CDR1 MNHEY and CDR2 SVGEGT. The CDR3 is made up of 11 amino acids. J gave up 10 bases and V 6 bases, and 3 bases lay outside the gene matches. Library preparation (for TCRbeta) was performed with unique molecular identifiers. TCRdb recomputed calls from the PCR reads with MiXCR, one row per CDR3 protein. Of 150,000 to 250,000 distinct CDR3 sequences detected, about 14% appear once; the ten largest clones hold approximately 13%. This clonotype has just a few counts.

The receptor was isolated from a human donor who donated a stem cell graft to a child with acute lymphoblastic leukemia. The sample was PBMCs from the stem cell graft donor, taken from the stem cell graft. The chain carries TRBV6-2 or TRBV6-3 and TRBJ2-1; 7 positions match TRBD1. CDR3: CASSRQGEQFF. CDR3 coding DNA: TGTGCCAGCAGCCGACAGGGAGAGCAGTTCTTC.